This TCR beta chain appears in the sequencing data of a study of response to subunit inactivated influenza vaccine. Whole-study results and caveats: The study's authors posited that every seasonal influenza vaccination enlists few new T cells.

This clonotype occurred a few times. Its antigen remains unidentified. Germline loops: CDR1 SGDLS, CDR2 YYNGEE. With 3 bases removed from V and 4 bases from J, the gap between germline ends came to 21 bases. This CDR3 spans 17 amino acids. TCRdb fed the RT-PCR reads into MiXCR, producing one record per CDR3 protein. The sample contains about 800,000 distinct CDR3 sequences, around 20% of which appear only once. The chain uses TRBV9 and TRBJ2-3; TRBD1 is a possible D gene (6 bases). The sample here was PBMCs from blood, taken 5 days after vaccination. This TCR was sampled from a man aged 45-65 years who received an inactivated influenza vaccine. CDR3 sequence reads: CASSATPQGGLADTQYF. The CDR3 bases are TGTGCCAGCAGCGCTACCCCACAAGGGGGTCTGGCAGATACGCAGTATTTT. Complete variable domain (other parts from reference TRBV9 and TRBJ2-3): DSGVTQTPKHLITATGQRVTLRCSPRSGDLSVYWYQQSLDQGLQFLIQYYNGEERAKGNILERFSAQQFPDLHSELNLSSLELGDSALYFCASSATPQGGLADTQYFGPGTRLTVL.